The clone carrying this TCR beta chain has a single count. Its target is not known. Other DNA sequences of this sample code for an identical CDR3. As handled by the study authors: Quality scores were absent from the junction-only immunoSEQ sequences, so filtering differed. The assay was immunoSEQ multiplex PCR, and TCRdb's table has in-frame clones only and misses some. For V, J and clone size, that table is used; D and trimming come from the DNA. The table has around 1.4 million clones, about 98.5% seen once. The entry originates in a study of shared clonotypes between healthy human individuals. Study outcomes and limitations: On the whole, naive subsets had larger estimated richness than memory subsets had. The sharing of about 5.3% of naive CD4 clonotypes was seen across a few donors.

None of the donors, who were healthy HIV-negative adults, had recently had acute infections or vaccinations. The receptor was isolated from a man aged 30 to 39 in good health. The sample comprised naive CD4+ T cells sorted from blood. Subset noted: CD45RA+ positively selected.

The CDR3 here is CSVLGGAGANVLTF. Here the CDR3 DNA reads TGCAGCGTTTTGGGGGGCGCTGGGGCCAACGTCCTGACTTTC. V and J are TRBV29-1 and TRBJ2-6; the D call may be TRBD1 or TRBD2 (6 bases each). V lost 5 bases and J lost 2, with 10 bases in between. Germline CDR1 and CDR2: SQVTM and ANQGSEA. This CDR3 is built from 14 residues.